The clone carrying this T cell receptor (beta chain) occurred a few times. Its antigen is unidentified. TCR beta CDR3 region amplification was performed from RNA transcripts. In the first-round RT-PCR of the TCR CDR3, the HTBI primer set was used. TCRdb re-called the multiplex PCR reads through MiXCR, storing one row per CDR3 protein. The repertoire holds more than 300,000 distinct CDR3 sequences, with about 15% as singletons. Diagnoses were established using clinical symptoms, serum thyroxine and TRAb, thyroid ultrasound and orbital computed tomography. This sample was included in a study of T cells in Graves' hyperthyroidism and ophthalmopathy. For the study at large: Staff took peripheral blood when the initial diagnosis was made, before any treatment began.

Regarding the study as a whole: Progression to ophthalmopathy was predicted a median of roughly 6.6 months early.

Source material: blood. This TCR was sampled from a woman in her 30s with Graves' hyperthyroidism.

In nucleotides, the CDR3 is TGTGCCGCAGGGACTAGCTGGGGGGCCGGGGAGCTGTTTTTT. It encodes CAAGTSWGAGELFF. The J gene is TRBJ2-2, the V gene TRBV6-1, with TRBD2 identical over 9 bases. V was pared by 11 bases and J by 6 bases, with 10 bases of the junction left unmatched. Germline V gene lookup returns CDR1 MNHNS and CDR2 SASEGT. This CDR3 comprises 14 residues.